Here is one TCR beta chain with its context. Its specificity is not known. The table came from immunoSEQ multiplex PCR; TCRdb's copy has only in-frame clones and leaves some out. The table shows 55,000 to 80,000 clones, with around 86% occurring only once. The source of the sample is a study of OX40 agonist ivuxolimab in advanced cancers. On the study more broadly: Ivuxolimab, an antibody acting as an agonist of OX40 (CD134), was used to treat patients. Partial responses were achieved by three patients, of whom one had hepatocellular carcinoma and two had cutaneous melanoma.

Study results and caveats: Circulating CD4+ and CD8+ T cells showed clonal expansion by week 6 at 0.1 to 3.0 mg/kg.

V lost 6 bases to trimming and J lost 5 bases, with 13 bases between them. Germline V gene sequence: CDR1 MDHEN, CDR2 SYDVKM. CDR3 size: 13 residues. The starting material was CD4+ or CD8+ T cells sorted from blood, obtained in a trial of the OX40 agonist ivuxolimab. V gene TRBV28 combines with J gene TRBJ2-5; D unclear. This TCR was sampled from an adult with an advanced solid tumor such as melanoma, head and neck, liver or kidney cancer. The CDR3 region has the DNA TGTGCCAGCAGCCTATTGGGGTCCGAGACCCAGTACTTC. It yields the protein CASSLLGSETQYF.